These 30 T cell receptor beta chains were sequenced from one sample in a study of blood T cell repertoires in COVID-19. Produced via immunoSEQ multiplex PCR; TCRdb's table is partial and in-frame only. This table holds about 92,000 clones, about two thirds found once. Input material: peripheral blood. These receptors all stem from a woman aged 55-75 years in a cohort sampled during active or convalescent COVID-19.

This clone was seen more than once but under ten times. The chain employs TRBV2 and TRBJ1-1; possible D gene TRBD1, 6 bases. The V and J ends lost 2 bases and 9 bases respectively, with 19 bases between them. CDR3 length: 15 amino acids. Germline V gives CDR1 SNHLY, CDR2 FYNNEI. CDR3 bases: TGTGCCAGCAGTGAAAGGGGGGGAGGGAGTAATAAAGCTTTCTTT. Encoded protein: CASSERGGGSNKAFF.

V and J are TRBV6-5 and TRBJ1-3; 7 bases match TRBD1. CDR3 length: 13 residues. CDR1 is MNHEY, CDR2 SVGAGI, per germline. The CDR3 DNA follows: TGTGCGGAGGGACAGAGCTCTGGAAACACCATATATTTT. This encodes CAEGQSSGNTIYF.

V and J are TRBV4-2 and TRBJ2-5, with D tentatively TRBD2 (5 bases). The CDR3 spans 17 residues. Germline V CDR1 and CDR2: LGHNA, YNFKEQ. Trimming left V 0 bases short and J 1 base short, with 15 bases between. CDR3 sequence reads: CASSQDSDLGFQETQYF. CDR3 sequence (DNA): TGTGCCAGCAGCCAAGATAGCGATCTAGGCTTCCAAGAGACCCAGTACTTC.

This chain uses TRBV7-2 with TRBJ1-4; D gene unclear. CDR1 is SGHTA and CDR2 is FQGNSA in the germline V gene. V shed 5 bases and J shed 6 bases, with 16 bases lying between them. The CDR3 spans 15 residues. CDR3 loop: CASSETGIEYEKLFF. CDR3 nucleotides: TGTGCCAGCAGCGAAACCGGGATAGAATATGAAAAACTGTTTTTT.

CDR3 sequence: CATSDPNRGPYNEQFF. CDR3 sequence (DNA): TGTGCCACCAGTGACCCAAACAGGGGGCCCTACAATGAGCAGTTCTTC. This rearrangement joins TRBV24-1 to TRBJ2-1; 9 bases match TRBD1. Per germline, CDR1 KGHDR and CDR2 SFDVKD. The CDR3 runs 16 residues. After removal of 4 bases from V and 2 bases from J, the junction contained 5 bases not matched to a gene.

The rearrangement joins TRBV7-9 to TRBJ2-1; 10 nucleotides align to TRBD2. The CDR3 sequence is 17 residues long. Germline assignment: CDR1 SEHNR and CDR2 FQNEAQ (reference sequence). The V gene end was trimmed by 2 bases and the J gene end by 10 bases; junction bases not matched to a gene: 14. CDR3 region: CASSLIPGLARSEEQFF. CDR3 DNA sequence: TGTGCCAGCAGCTTAATACCGGGACTAGCGCGGTCAGAAGAGCAGTTCTTC.

The chain joins TRBV5-1 to TRBJ2-1, with 7 nucleotides matching TRBD1. With 4 bases clipped from V and 8 bases from J, the junction kept 6 bases outside the gene matches. Germline CDR1 and CDR2: SGHRS and YFSETQ. The CDR3 consists of 13 residues. The CDR3 protein is CASSDDRAHEQFF. The CDR3 bases are TGCGCCAGCAGCGACGACAGGGCCCATGAGCAGTTCTTC.

V usage is TRBV5-1 and J usage is TRBJ2-7; D gene uncertain. CDR3 length equals 14 residues. V dropped 3 bases and J dropped 2 bases, with 12 bases sitting between them. Looked up from germline, CDR1 is SGHRS and CDR2 is YFSETQ. CDR3 region: CASSSQEPPYEQYF. The CDR3, as DNA: TGCGCCAGCAGCTCCCAGGAACCCCCCTACGAGCAGTACTTC.

This sequence joins TRBV7-2 and TRBJ2-3; D is undetermined. Germline-derived CDR1 and CDR2 are SGHTA and FQGNSA. Trimming shortened V by 0 bases and J by 6 bases, and 7 bases separated the two germline ends. The CDR3 sequence is 13 residues long. The CDR3 loop reads CASSLAPLDTQYF. The DNA for the CDR3 is TGTGCCAGCAGCTTAGCCCCTCTTGATACGCAGTATTTT. The full variable domain, with the rest looked up from reference TRBV7-2 and TRBJ2-3, is GAGVSQSPSNKVTEKGKDVELRCDPISGHTALYWYRQSLGQGLEFLIYFQGNSAPDKSGLPSDRFSAERTGGSVSTLTIQRTQQEDSAVYLCASSLAPLDTQYFGPGTRLTVL.

This clone was picked up a small number of times. This specimen includes other DNA sequences encoding the same CDR3. The chain joins TRBV5-1 to TRBJ1-4, with 8 bases that match TRBD1. CDR1 is SGHRS, CDR2 YFSETQ, per germline. V was clipped by 0 bases and J by 5 bases; unmatched bases: 0. This CDR3 comprises 14 residues. The CDR3 reads CASSLGQGNEKLFF. CDR3 DNA sequence: TGCGCCAGCAGCTTGGGACAGGGGAATGAAAAACTGTTTTTT.

The J gene is TRBJ2-5, the V gene TRBV6-5, with D unresolved. The CDR3 has 12 amino acids. The ends were cut back, 4 bases at V and 2 bases at J, with 5 bases in the middle. CDR1 MNHEY and CDR2 SVGAGI come from the germline V gene. This CDR3 is CASSSRQETQYF. CDR3 DNA sequence: TGTGCCAGCAGTTCCAGACAAGAGACCCAGTACTTC.

This clone was detected a few times. V and J are TRBV7-2 and TRBJ2-3; 8 bases map to TRBD2. The CDR3 spans 16 residues. V was clipped by 9 bases and J by 2 bases; unmatched bases: 13. Germline V CDR1 and CDR2: SGHTA, FQGNSA. The DNA for the CDR3 is TGTGCCAGTTCCTATTCGGGGGGGTACCCCACAGATACGCAGTATTTT. It codes for CASSYSGGYPTDTQYF.

This chain uses TRBV20-1 with TRBJ2-3; TRBD2 might be the D (5 bases). This CDR3 spans 11 amino acids. Germline V gene lookup returns CDR1 DFQATT and CDR2 SNEGSKA (reference sequence). V was trimmed by 6 bases and J by 6 bases, leaving 10 bases between them. DNA of the CDR3: TGCAGTGCACGGACTCCCGATACGCAGTATTTT. Translating it yields CSARTPDTQYF.

The rearrangement uses TRBV4-3 and TRBJ2-1; maybe TRBD2 (6 bases). V lost 0 bases and J 5 bases, leaving 11 bases between the germline ends. CDR3 length: 15 residues. Germline V CDR1 and CDR2: LGHNA, YSLEER. Here the CDR3 DNA reads TGCGCCAGCAGCCAAGATCGGGGGAGGCACAATGAGCAGTTCTTC. The encoded protein is CASSQDRGRHNEQFF.

This clone has more than one count but fewer than ten. This chain connects TRBV4-2 to TRBJ1-4; possibly TRBD1 for D (6 bases). This CDR3 spans 18 amino acids. Germline V gene lookup returns CDR1 LGHNA and CDR2 YNFKEQ. Deletions cut 0 bases from V and 0 bases from J, with 14 bases between. CDR3 coding DNA: TGTGCCAGCAGCCAAGATGGCAGGGGAGCCACAACTAATGAAAAACTGTTTTTT. Amino acids: CASSQDGRGATTNEKLFF.

This chain links TRBV25-1 with TRBJ1-3; maybe TRBD1 (5 bases). V was shortened by 3 bases and J by 4 bases, with 10 bases between the two germline ends. In germline, CDR1 is MGHDK, CDR2 SYGVNS. The CDR3 length is 14 residues. CDR3 sequence reads: CASSDRERGNTIYF. The CDR3 bases are TGTGCCAGCAGTGACAGGGAACGAGGAAACACCATATATTTT.

V and J are TRBV7-6 and TRBJ2-1; maybe TRBD2 (6 bases). This CDR3 region has 16 residues. Germline V gene sequence: CDR1 SGHVS, CDR2 FNYEAQ. Trimming left V 5 bases short and J 10 bases short, with 24 bases between. CDR3 bases: TGTGCCAGCAGCCAAAGCCGGGACTGGAGGATGTTAGAGCAGTTCTTC. Its protein is CASSQSRDWRMLEQFF.

The chain links TRBV5-1 to TRBJ2-3; a weak D match, TRBD1 (5 bases). The CDR3 extends over 14 amino acids. Germline V gene lookup returns CDR1 SGHRS and CDR2 YFSETQ. V lost 6 bases, J lost 0 bases, and 11 bases lay in between. The CDR3 here is CASMQGTSTDTQYF. CDR3 in DNA: TGCGCCAGCATGCAGGGAACCAGCACAGATACGCAGTATTTT.

The gene calls are TRBV5-8 and TRBJ2-2; possible D gene TRBD1, 5 bases. Germline V gives CDR1 SGHTS, CDR2 YDEGEE. The CDR3 is 16 amino acids. The V and J ends lost 4 bases and 0 bases respectively, with 13 bases between them. The CDR3 DNA is TGTGCCAGCAGCCCAGGGATGTTCGCGAACACCGGGGAGCTGTTTTTT. Encoded protein: CASSPGMFANTGELFF.

This clone occurred once. The sample contains more than one DNA sequence encoding this CDR3. This chain uses TRBV30 with TRBJ2-5, with 7 bases that match TRBD2. This CDR3 has 14 amino acids. V shed 0 bases, J shed 3 bases, and the junction held 4 bases outside the gene matches. Germline CDR1 is GTSNPN and CDR2 is SVGIG (reference sequence). CDR3 loop: CAWSVLAGEETQYF. The CDR3 DNA follows: TGTGCCTGGAGTGTTCTGGCGGGGGAAGAGACCCAGTACTTC.

The CDR3 reads CASSHPGDMNNEQFF. DNA of the CDR3: TGTGCCAGCAGCCACCCCGGCGACATGAACAATGAGCAGTTCTTC. The J gene is TRBJ2-1, the V gene TRBV7-3, with D hard to call. Germline assignment: CDR1 SGHTA and CDR2 FQGTGA. Trimming left V 5 bases short and J 5 bases short, with 16 bases between. This CDR3 spans 15 amino acids.

J is TRBJ1-4 and V is TRBV9; D remains unclear. CDR1 is SGDLS, CDR2 YYNGEE, per germline. CDR3 length: 15 amino acids. Trimming took off 0 bases at V and 5 bases at J, with 11 bases between the two ends. The chain's CDR3 is CASSVGAVSNEKLFF. The CDR3 nucleotides read TGTGCCAGCAGCGTAGGGGCAGTATCAAATGAAAAACTGTTTTTT. Drawing the rest from reference TRBV9 and TRBJ1-4, the complete variable domain is DSGVTQTPKHLITATGQRVTLRCSPRSGDLSVYWYQQSLDQGLQFLIQYYNGEERAKGNILERFSAQQFPDLHSELNLSSLELGDSALYFCASSVGAVSNEKLFFGSGTQLSVL.

This rearrangement joins TRBV30 to TRBJ2-7, with no clear D. The germline V gene has CDR1 GTSNPN and CDR2 SVGIG (reference sequence). This CDR3 is 13 amino acids long. V lost 0 bases, J lost 3 bases, and 9 bases lay in between. This CDR3 is CAWSVRLVYEQYF. The DNA of the CDR3 is TGTGCCTGGAGTGTGAGGTTGGTCTACGAGCAGTACTTC.

This chain links TRBV25-1 with TRBJ2-3, with D maybe TRBD1 (6 bases). This CDR3 is built from 14 residues. V lost 11 bases to trimming and J lost 2 bases, with 17 bases between them. Germline V gene data show CDR1 as MGHDK and CDR2 as SYGVNS. This CDR3 is CAAVPGASTDTQYF. The CDR3, as DNA: TGTGCCGCTGTCCCAGGGGCCTCCACAGATACGCAGTATTTT.

The chain combines TRBV5-1 with TRBJ1-1; 8 nucleotides line up with TRBD1. This CDR3 comprises 16 residues. Trimming removed 0 bases from V and 1 base from J; junction bases left unmatched: 5. CDR1 is SGHRS, CDR2 YFSETQ, per germline. The CDR3 reads CASSLGQGAPNTEAFF. In DNA form, the CDR3 reads TGCGCCAGCAGCTTGGGCCAGGGGGCACCGAACACTGAAGCTTTCTTT.

The table lists this clone with a count of one. The chain is built from TRBV5-1 and TRBJ2-6, with 8 nucleotides matching TRBD1. Germline loops: CDR1 SGHRS, CDR2 YFSETQ. The CDR3 runs to 17 residues. After removal of 3 bases from V and 0 bases from J, the junction contained 5 bases not matched to a gene. CDR3 protein: CASSSRQGPSGANVLTF. CDR3 in DNA: TGCGCCAGCAGCTCCCGACAGGGGCCCTCTGGGGCCAACGTCCTGACTTTC.

The gene calls are TRBV6-6 and TRBJ2-7; possible D gene TRBD1, 5 bases. The CDR3 runs 15 residues. Germline V gives CDR1 MNHNY, CDR2 SVGAGI (reference sequence). With 6 bases removed from V and 2 bases from J, the gap between germline ends came to 17 bases. The CDR3 nucleotides read TGTGCCAGCAGCCCAAGGACAAGGGCCACCTACGAGCAGTACTTC. Amino acids: CASSPRTRATYEQYF.

The rearrangement joins TRBV6-5 to TRBJ1-5, with 8 bases lining up with TRBD1. In germline, CDR1 is MNHEY, CDR2 SVGAGI. V lost 5 bases to trimming and J lost 4 bases; unmatched junction nucleotides: 4. CDR3 length: 14 amino acids. CDR3 DNA sequence: TGTGCCAGCAGTCGGACAGGGAGGAATCAGCCCCAGCATTTT. It yields the protein CASSRTGRNQPQHF.

This clone was observed a few times. The chain joins TRBV15 to TRBJ2-1, with 8 bases identical to TRBD1. CDR3 length: 16 amino acids. CDR1 and CDR2 from the germline V gene are LNHNV and YYDKDF (reference sequence). J was trimmed by 1 base and V by 0 bases; bases with no gene match: 2. For the CDR3, the DNA is TGTGCCACCAGCAGAGATTGGGACAGGTCCTACAATGAGCAGTTCTTC. Its protein product is CATSRDWDRSYNEQFF.

The chain links TRBV10-1 to TRBJ1-2; perhaps TRBD1 as D (6 bases). V lost 0 bases and J lost 4, with 12 bases in between. The CDR3 runs 15 residues. CDR1 is WNHNN, CDR2 SYGVQD, per germline (reference sequence). The CDR3 DNA reads TGCGCCAGCAGTGAGTCCGGGACACCGCTCTATGGCTACACCTTC. This encodes CASSESGTPLYGYTF.